This is a list of T cell receptor beta chains from one sample in a study of T cell responses to AZD1222 COVID-19 vaccine. This table comes from immunoSEQ multiplex PCR, and its TCRdb copy is limited to in-frame clones, with some not included. This sample has around 150,000 clones, with 85% to 95% found just once. This specimen consisted of peripheral blood, obtained on day 0 of AZD1222 vaccination. The receptors originated from an adult in good health. Each CDR3 is given with its conserved first and last residue. D genes are given only for firm matches. Expanded clones are given a class, and other clones once, few, many or no size at all.

>TRBJ1-4|16|TRBV27|NA|NA
TGTGCCAGCAGTTTATCTGTCCGGGCTCCTAATGAAAAACTGTTTTTT
CASSLSVRAPNEKLFF
>TRBJ1-4|15|TRBV7-9|NA|NA
TGTGCCAGCAGCTTAGGTGAAACGGTTCATGCGGAACTGTTTTTT
CASSLGETVHAELFF
>TRBJ2-2|19|TRBV6-2/TRBV6-3|TRBD2|NA
TGTGCCAGCAGTTATGTTGTAGCGGGAGTACGGGATTTTGGCGGGGAGCTGTTTTTT
CASSYVVAGVRDFGGELFF
>TRBJ1-2|11|TRBV7-9|NA|NA
TGTGCCAGCAGCTTAAGTGGAGGCTACACCTTC
CASSLSGGYTF
>TRBJ2-2|14|TRBV30|NA|NA
TGTGCCTGGAGGACCAGGGAAAGGACCGGGGAGCTGTTTTTT
CAWRTRERTGELFF
>TRBJ2-7|14|TRBV29-1|TRBD2|NA
TGCAGCGTTGAAGAAGGGACTAGCGGCTACGAGCAGTACTTC
CSVEEGTSGYEQYF
>TRBJ2-7|15|TRBV5-1|TRBD1|NA
TGCGCCAGCAGTTTGGGGACAGCGACCGCCTACGAGCAGTACTTC
CASSLGTATAYEQYF
>TRBJ1-1|15|TRBV28|TRBD1|NA
TGTGCCAGCAGTTTCTCTTGGACAGGGCACACTGAAGCTTTCTTT
CASSFSWTGHTEAFF
>TRBJ1-6|17|TRBV5-1|NA|NA
TGCGCCAGCAGTATCCTCGGTTCAGGTTCCTATAATTCACCCCTCCACTTT
CASSILGSGSYNSPLHF
>TRBJ2-3|13|TRBV6-4|NA|NA
TGTGCCAGCAGTAGCGGGAGCACAGATACGCAGTATTTT
CASSSGSTDTQYF
>TRBJ2-1|16|TRBV11-2|NA|once
TGTGCCAGCAGCTTAGGGTCGATCAGCTCCTACAATGAGCAGTTCTTC
CASSLGSISSYNEQFF
>TRBJ2-7|14|TRBV5-1|TRBD2|NA
TGCGCCAGCAGCTTGGGACTAGCGGACTACGAGCAGTACTTC
CASSLGLADYEQYF
>TRBJ1-4|16|TRBV5-1|TRBD1|NA
TGCGCCAGCAGCTTGGCCGGACAGGGGGCCTACGAAAAACTGTTTTTT
CASSLAGQGAYEKLFF
>TRBJ2-1|16|TRBV4-3|TRBD2|NA
TGCGCCAGCAGCCAAGAGACTAGCGTCGTTTACAATGAGCAGTTCTTC
CASSQETSVVYNEQFF
>TRBJ2-2|13|TRBV3-1/TRBV3-2|NA|once
TGTGCCAGCAGTCCTGGATACACCGGGGAGCTGTTTTTT
CASSPGYTGELFF
>TRBJ1-4|15|TRBV28|TRBD1|NA
TGTGCCAGCAGTTCGGGACAGGGTGCTAATGAAAAACTGTTTTTT
CASSSGQGANEKLFF
>TRBJ1-5|15|TRBV7-2|NA|once
TGTGCCAGCAGCTTAGCCGGAACAGGCGGACAGCCCCAGCATTTT
CASSLAGTGGQPQHF
>TRBJ2-7|14|TRBV28|NA|NA
TGTGCCAGCAGTTTTAAAGGTATAGCCTACGAGCAGTACTTC
CASSFKGIAYEQYF
>TRBJ2-5|14|TRBV2|TRBD2|once
TGTGCCAGCAGTGAAACGACTAGCGGAGAGACCCAGTACTTC
CASSETTSGETQYF
>TRBJ1-3|16|TRBV14|NA|once
TGTGCCAGCAGCAAAGGGTACGGGACCTCTGGAAACACCATATATTTT
CASSKGYGTSGNTIYF
>TRBJ2-2|20|TRBV23-1|NA|NA
TGCGCCAGCAGTCAATCGTGGGATAACTGGCGCATCGAAAGCACCGGGGAGCTGTTTTTT
CASSQSWDNWRIESTGELFF
>TRBJ2-5|17|TRBV6-2/TRBV6-3|NA|NA
TGTGCCAGCAGTTACTCGGTCGGTGCGGGGCCGGCCGAGACCCAGTACTTC
CASSYSVGAGPAETQYF
>TRBJ1-1|12|TRBV12-3/TRBV12-4|NA|NA
TGTGCCAGCAGGGACTCGTACACTGAAGCTTTCTTT
CASRDSYTEAFF
>TRBJ2-3|16|TRBV11-2|TRBD2|once
TGTGCCAGCAGCCTCAGGACTAGCGGGAGAGGAGATACGCAGTATTTT
CASSLRTSGRGDTQYF
>TRBJ1-5|13|TRBV19|NA|NA
TGTGCCAGTAAACTTTCAGATAATCAGCCCCAGCATTTT
CASKLSDNQPQHF
>TRBJ2-5|10|TRBV20-1|NA|NA
TGCAGTGCTAGGCAAGAGACCCAGTACTTC
CSARQETQYF
>TRBJ1-5|17|TRBV5-4|NA|NA
TGTGCCAGCAGCTTGGGCGAGGGACAAGGAGGCAATCAGCCCCAGCATTTT
CASSLGEGQGGNQPQHF
>TRBJ1-4|14|TRBV28|NA|NA
TGTGCCAGCACCCCGGGGGGATTGGTTGAAAAACTGTTTTTT
CASTPGGLVEKLFF
>TRBJ1-3|15|TRBV7-2|TRBD1|NA
TGTGCCAGCAGCGCCAGACAGGGTACTGGAAACACCATATATTTT
CASSARQGTGNTIYF
>TRBJ1-2|14|TRBV19|TRBD1|NA
TGTGCCAGTAGTAGGGGACAGGGTGACTATGGCTACACCTTC
CASSRGQGDYGYTF
>TRBJ1-2|11|TRBV27|NA|once
TGTGCCACCGGCCAGGGCTATGGCTACACCTTC
CATGQGYGYTF
>TRBJ1-2|13|TRBV6-5|NA|NA
TGTGCCAGCAGTTACCGCAGGGGTAATGGCTACACCTTC
CASSYRRGNGYTF
>TRBJ2-7|16|TRBV4-2|TRBD1|once
TGTGCCAGCAGCCAAGCTTTTAAGGGACAGGGACCCGAGCAGTACTTC
CASSQAFKGQGPEQYF
>TRBJ2-2|12|TRBV6-2/TRBV6-3|TRBD1|NA
TGTGCCAGCAGCCAGGACAGGGCTGAGCTGTTTTTT
CASSQDRAELFF
>TRBJ1-5|16|TRBV15|TRBD1|NA
TGTGCCACCAGCAGACCCGGACAGGCAAGCAATCAGCCCCAGCATTTT
CATSRPGQASNQPQHF
>TRBJ2-2|15|TRBV7-3|NA|NA
TGTGCCAGCAGCTTAATTGGTTCGAACACCGGGGAGCTGTTTTTT
CASSLIGSNTGELFF
>TRBJ2-1|14|TRBV7-9|TRBD2|NA
TGTGCCAGCAGCGACCAGCGGGGATACAATGAGCAGTTCTTC
CASSDQRGYNEQFF
>TRBJ2-3|14|TRBV4-3|NA|NA
TGCGCCAGCAGCCCGAGAGGTACCACAGATACGCAGTATTTT
CASSPRGTTDTQYF
>TRBJ2-2|12|TRBV27|NA|NA
TGTGCCAGCGGCCGGATTGCCGGGGAGCTGTTTTTT
CASGRIAGELFF
>TRBJ2-3|16|TRBV27|NA|NA
TGTGCCAGCAGTTTATCCAGCGGAAGGTTCACAGATACGCAGTATTTT
CASSLSSGRFTDTQYF
>TRBJ1-1|14|TRBV5-6|TRBD1|NA
TGTGCCAGCAGCTGGGACAGCTCGAACACTGAAGCTTTCTTT
CASSWDSSNTEAFF
>TRBJ1-1|14|TRBV27|NA|NA
TGTGCCAGCAGTTTGAGGGGCTGGGGCACTGAAGCTTTCTTT
CASSLRGWGTEAFF
>TRBJ2-2|15|TRBV29-1|TRBD2|NA
TGCAGCGTTGAAAGCGGGAGTCCGGGCACCGGGGAGCTGTTTTTT
CSVESGSPGTGELFF
>TRBJ2-1|19|TRBV3-1/TRBV3-2|TRBD2|once
TGTGCCAGCAGCCAACTAGCGGGAGGCTCTTCTCTCTCCTACAATGAGCAGTTCTTC
CASSQLAGGSSLSYNEQFF
>TRBJ2-5|15|TRBV6-2/TRBV6-3|NA|NA
TGTGCCAGCAGTTACGCCGGCTTGAGTCAAGAGACCCAGTACTTC
CASSYAGLSQETQYF
>TRBJ2-2|18|TRBV5-1|TRBD1|NA
TGCGCCAGCAGTTACCGATCAGGGGGCCTGGTAGGGACCGGGGAGCTGTTTTTT
CASSYRSGGLVGTGELFF
>TRBJ1-1|15|TRBV18|NA|NA
TGTGCCAGCTCACCAGATAACTCCATGAACACTGAAGCTTTCTTT
CASSPDNSMNTEAFF
>TRBJ2-5|17|TRBV27|TRBD2|NA
TGTGCCAGCAGTCATATGGGGACTAGCGGGTACCAAGAGACCCAGTACTTC
CASSHMGTSGYQETQYF
>TRBJ2-5|15|TRBV27|TRBD2|NA
TGTGCCAGCAGTTGGTTCGGGGGGGGGAAAGAGACCCAGTACTTC
CASSWFGGGKETQYF
>TRBJ1-5|15|TRBV7-2|NA|NA
TGTGCCAGCAGCTTAGGGCTGTCTAGCAATCAGCCCCAGCATTTT
CASSLGLSSNQPQHF
>TRBJ1-2|15|TRBV6-6|NA|NA
TGTGCCAGCACCCAGGGACGTCCAGGGGACTATGGCTACACCTTC
CASTQGRPGDYGYTF
>TRBJ1-2|16|TRBV6-2/TRBV6-3|NA|NA
TGTGCCAGCAGTTGGGACACAAGAGCATCTAACTATGGCTACACCTTC
CASSWDTRASNYGYTF